This passage covers 21 T cell receptor beta chains from one sample sequenced in a study of OX40 agonist ivuxolimab in advanced cancers. Assay used: immunoSEQ multiplex PCR; TCRdb lists only in-frame clones, some missing. Of roughly 65,000 clones listed, around 88% are singletons. The input for sequencing was CD4+ or CD8+ T cells sorted from blood, taken in a trial of the OX40 agonist ivuxolimab. These TCRs come from an adult with an advanced solid tumor such as melanoma, head and neck, liver or kidney cancer.

The chain employs TRBV18 and TRBJ2-2, with TRBD2 matching over 7 bases. The V gene's germline CDR1 is KGHSH and CDR2 LQKENI. This CDR3 has 16 residues. V dropped 1 base and J dropped 7; count of bases not matched to a gene: 9. The CDR3 sequence: CASSPLTGGENGELFF. Here the CDR3 DNA reads TGTGCCAGCTCACCACTGACGGGGGGTGAAAACGGGGAGCTGTTTTTT.

The CDR3 reads CASSKVTLAGIETQYF. The DNA for the CDR3 is TGTGCCAGCAGCAAAGTAACTCTGGCAGGCATAGAGACCCAGTACTTC. The V call is TRBV21-1, the J call TRBJ2-5; TRBD1, as called in the table, went unchecked against the DNA. TRBV21-1 is noted as a pseudogene. The CDR3 is 16 amino acids.

The V call is TRBV9, the J call TRBJ2-1, with 10 bases aligning to TRBD1. The CDR3 is 17 residues long. Germline CDR1 reads SGDLS; CDR2 reads YYNGEE. J lost 8 bases, V lost 3 bases, and 14 bases had no gene match. The CDR3 region has the DNA TGTGCCAGCAGCGAAAAGACCCCGGGACAGGGGTATCATGAGCAGTTCTTC. Translating gives CASSEKTPGQGYHEQFF.

The count of this clone is one. This CDR3 reads CASSVGVGTYEQYF. DNA for the CDR3: TGTGCCAGCAGCGTAGGTGTGGGGACCTACGAGCAGTACTTC. The chain combines TRBV9 with TRBJ2-7; D is undetermined. The CDR3 extends over 14 amino acids. Germline CDR1 SGDLS, CDR2 YYNGEE. V was trimmed by 0 bases and J by 2 bases, leaving 9 bases between them. Combining the CDR3 with reference TRBV9 and TRBJ2-7 gives the whole variable domain DSGVTQTPKHLITATGQRVTLRCSPRSGDLSVYWYQQSLDQGLQFLIQYYNGEERAKGNILERFSAQQFPDLHSELNLSSLELGDSALYFCASSVGVGTYEQYFGPGTRLTVT.

The J gene is TRBJ2-4, the V gene TRBV5-6; 9 bases are shared with TRBD1. V gave up 7 bases and J gave up 4 bases; unmatched junction bases: 15. The CDR3 spans 17 residues. Germline V CDR1 and CDR2: SGHDT, YYEEEE. CDR3 bases: TGTGCCAGCCGTCGGGGACCCGTCGGACAGGGGAAAAACATTCAGTACTTC. It codes for CASRRGPVGQGKNIQYF.

The V call is TRBV29-1, the J call TRBJ2-5; 8 positions match TRBD2. After removal of 3 bases from V and 3 bases from J, the junction contained 9 bases not matched to a gene. The CDR3 is 15 amino acids. The germline CDR1 and CDR2 sequences are SQVTM and ANQGSEA. CDR3 in DNA: TGCAGCGTTGAGGCGGGACTAGGACTAGAAGAGACCCAGTACTTC. Amino acid sequence: CSVEAGLGLEETQYF.

This clone was observed once. V is TRBV11-2 and J is TRBJ2-7; 9 bases match TRBD1. Per germline, CDR1 SGHAT and CDR2 FQNNGV. J was trimmed by 3 bases and V by 5 bases; bases with no gene match: 2. This CDR3 is 13 amino acids long. CDR3 DNA sequence: TGTGCCAGCAGCCAGGACAGGGGCTACGAGCAGTACTTC. Encoded protein: CASSQDRGYEQYF.

The V and J genes are TRBV6-5 and TRBJ1-5; D possibly corresponds to TRBD1 (6 bases). V was trimmed by 5 bases and J by 3 bases, leaving 14 bases between them. The CDR3 is made up of 15 amino acids. From germline, CDR1 is MNHEY and CDR2 SVGAGI. CDR3: CASSAPTGSNQPQHF. As DNA, the CDR3 is TGTGCCAGCAGTGCCCCTACAGGGTCCAATCAGCCCCAGCATTTT.

This clone was observed a single time. V and J are TRBV2 and TRBJ2-2, with a tentative D call TRBD2 (6 bases). Between the trimmed V and J ends, which lost 8 bases and 7 bases, there was a span of 11 bases. There are 12 residues in the CDR3. Germline V gene sequence: CDR1 SNHLY, CDR2 FYNNEI. The CDR3 sequence is CASAGSGGELFF. CDR3 coding DNA: TGTGCCAGCGCCGGGAGTGGCGGGGAGCTGTTTTTT.

This clone showed up just a few times. This chain joins TRBV7-7 and TRBJ2-5; D unresolved. CDR3 length: 13 amino acids. Germline CDR1 SSHAT, CDR2 FNYEAQ (reference sequence). V dropped 6 bases and J dropped 4 bases, with 12 bases sitting between them. The CDR3, as DNA: TGTGCCAGCAGTCCTCTCGTTCCAGAGACCCAGTACTTC. It yields the protein CASSPLVPETQYF.

The V gene is TRBV21-1, the J gene TRBJ2-3; TRBD1 is taken as the D call from the table, unchecked against the DNA. TRBV21-1 has pseudogene status. The CDR3 runs to 13 residues. CDR3 region: CASSKPGQEGRYF. The CDR3 bases are TGTGCCAGCAGCAAACCGGGACAGGAGGGAAGGTATTTT.

The chain couples TRBV6-5 to TRBJ2-7; 8 positions match TRBD2. Trimming cost V 4 bases and J 9 bases; bases outside gene matches: 5. Germline V gene data show CDR1 as MNHEY and CDR2 as SVGAGI. The CDR3 length is 12 residues. The CDR3 region is CASSSSGRVQYF. CDR3 coding DNA: TGTGCCAGCAGTTCCAGCGGGAGAGTGCAGTACTTC.

This chain connects TRBV7-8 to TRBJ1-1; D not resolved. The CDR3 extends over 16 amino acids. The germline V gene encodes CDR1 SGHVS and CDR2 FQNEAQ. V lost 5 bases and J lost 0, with 16 bases in between. The CDR3 protein is CASSPGPLSLNTEAFF. The CDR3 nucleotides read TGTGCCAGCAGCCCCGGACCTTTAAGTCTGAACACTGAAGCTTTCTTT.

The chain carries TRBV21-1 and TRBJ1-2; TRBD1, as called in the table, went unchecked against the DNA. TRBV21-1 is tagged as a pseudogene. This CDR3 is built from 16 residues. CDR3 region: CASTRDTVLPNYGYTF. CDR3 sequence (DNA): TGTGCCAGCACCCGGGACACAGTATTACCTAACTATGGCTACACCTTC.

V gene TRBV15 combines with J gene TRBJ2-7; 9 bases map to TRBD2. Per the germline V gene, CDR1 is LNHNV and CDR2 is YYDKDF (reference sequence). This CDR3 spans 15 amino acids. Trimming at V came to 0 bases and at J to 6 bases, leaving 6 bases not matched to a gene. The CDR3: CATSRDPTSGGEQYF. Here the CDR3 DNA reads TGTGCCACCAGCAGAGATCCGACTAGCGGCGGCGAGCAGTACTTC.

The chain employs TRBV2 and TRBJ1-6; possible D gene TRBD1, 5 bases. The CDR3 is 16 residues long. Germline CDR1 SNHLY, CDR2 FYNNEI. V lost 4 bases to trimming and J lost 2 bases, with 12 bases between them. CDR3 in amino acids: CASSARGVAYNSPLHF. Here the CDR3 DNA reads TGTGCCAGCAGTGCTCGGGGGGTGGCCTATAATTCACCCCTCCACTTT. Using reference TRBV2 and TRBJ1-6 for the parts outside the CDR3, the full variable domain is EPEVTQTPSHQVTQMGQEVILRCVPISNHLYFYWYRQILGQKVEFLVSFYNNEISEKSEIFDDQFSVERPDGSNFTLKIRSTKLEDSAMYFCASSARGVAYNSPLHFGNGTRLTVT.

The gene calls are TRBV7-9 and TRBJ1-3; D ambiguous. The CDR3 covers 14 residues. Per the germline V gene, CDR1 is SEHNR and CDR2 is FQNEAQ (reference sequence). Trimming left V 0 bases short and J 1 base short, with 4 bases between. This chain's CDR3 is CASSLAGSGNTIYF. CDR3 DNA: TGTGCCAGCAGCTTAGCAGGGTCTGGAAACACCATATATTTT.

The V and J genes are TRBV4-3 and TRBJ2-5; D may be TRBD2 (6 bases). CDR1 and CDR2 (germline): LGHNA, YSLEER. Trimming removed 0 bases from V and 0 bases from J, with 17 bases in between. The length of the CDR3 is 18 residues. This CDR3 reads CASSQEASRRGYQETQYF. CDR3 DNA sequence: TGCGCCAGCAGCCAAGAGGCTAGCCGGAGGGGCTACCAAGAGACCCAGTACTTC.

This rearrangement joins TRBV2 to TRBJ2-2, with TRBD1 as a possible D gene (6 bases). V shed 3 bases and J shed 1 base, with 12 bases lying between them. From germline, CDR1 is SNHLY and CDR2 FYNNEI. The CDR3 extends over 16 amino acids. The CDR3 sequence is CASSDLGARNTGELFF. The CDR3, as DNA: TGTGCCAGCAGTGATCTGGGGGCGAGGAACACCGGGGAGCTGTTTTTT.

This chain joins TRBV4-2 and TRBJ2-7, with 7 bases that match TRBD1. This CDR3 comprises 16 residues. Looked up from germline, CDR1 is LGHNA and CDR2 is YNFKEQ. The V and J ends lost 0 bases and 0 bases, in that order; junction bases with no gene match: 5. CDR3 in DNA: TGTGCCAGCAGCCAAGAAATTTCAGGGGGCTCCTACGAGCAGTACTTC. Its protein is CASSQEISGGSYEQYF.

The J gene is TRBJ2-1, the V gene TRBV5-1, with 11 bases fitting TRBD2. V lost 5 bases to trimming and J lost 4 bases; unmatched junction nucleotides: 8. This CDR3 is 16 amino acids long. CDR1 is SGHRS, CDR2 YFSETQ, per germline. This CDR3 reads CASRDLGTSGYNEQFF. DNA for the CDR3: TGCGCCAGCAGGGACCTTGGGACTAGCGGATACAATGAGCAGTTCTTC.